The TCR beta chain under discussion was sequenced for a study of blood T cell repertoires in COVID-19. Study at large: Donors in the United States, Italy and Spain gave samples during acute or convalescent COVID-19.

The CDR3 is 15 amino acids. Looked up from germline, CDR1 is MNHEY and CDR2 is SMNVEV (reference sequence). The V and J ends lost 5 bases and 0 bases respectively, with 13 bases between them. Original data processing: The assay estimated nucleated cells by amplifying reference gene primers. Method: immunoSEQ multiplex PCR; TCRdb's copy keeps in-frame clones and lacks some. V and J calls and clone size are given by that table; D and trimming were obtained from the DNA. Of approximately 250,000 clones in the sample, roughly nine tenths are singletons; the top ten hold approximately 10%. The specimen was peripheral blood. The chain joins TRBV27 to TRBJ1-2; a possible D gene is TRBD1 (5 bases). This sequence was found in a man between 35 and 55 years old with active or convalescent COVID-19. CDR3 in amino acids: CASSADSLANYGYTF. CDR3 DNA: TGTGCCAGCAGTGCAGACAGCTTAGCTAACTATGGCTACACCTTC.